This section outlines one TCR beta chain sequence together with its context. It lacks a known antigen. Spanning cysteine to phenylalanine, the CDR3 consists of 13 amino acids. Only the CDR3 DNA is retained, 39 bases long and in frame from the first base. Taken from the germline V gene, the CDR1 and CDR2 loops are SGHAT and FQNNGV. V and J lose 3 bases and 6 bases, and a span of 12 bases separates them. The library was made by the immunoSEQ multiplex PCR assay. A mixture of 60 forward primers for TCR Vbeta segments and 13 reverse primers for TCR Jbeta segments was used in the multiplex PCR. The CDR3 region of rearranged TCR beta genes was amplified from genomic DNA by a multiplex PCR assay. On the Illumina HiSeq System, the amplified TCR beta libraries were sequenced as 87-base-pair reads. For the original study's pipeline: A later analysis counted tens of millions of unique TCR beta chains across the 670 or so repertoires, and some 11 million of these chains were shared by at least two donors. To remove PCR and sequencing errors, raw reads were error-corrected and collapsed into unique sequences using a nearest-neighbor algorithm that merged closely related sequences. Alignment of CDR3 sequences to IMGT reference sequences was used to assign V, D and J gene segments. For a sequence to be retained, at least a six-nucleotide match to both a V gene segment and a J gene segment was required. Rearrangements were classified as productive when the CDR3 lacked stop codons and remained in frame with V and J, and all other rearrangements were classified as non-productive. Following IMGT convention, CDR3 was defined as the stretch from the second conserved V-encoded cysteine up to the conserved J-encoded phenylalanine. The earlier analysis of about 500 of the donors excluded sequences that lacked an unambiguous match to a single V gene segment. In an earlier analysis of approximately 500 of the donors, a V segment was called functional when productive rearrangements were above 56.7%, and segregating when the standard deviation between donors exceeded 5%. A statistical classification framework was built for diagnosing cytomegalovirus status from the catalog of TCR beta chain sequences. V and J gene assignment, in a later analysis, came from comparing TCR nucleotide sequences with IMGT/GENE-DB human TR gene sequences. The TCRdist pipeline was used in a later analysis to assign CDR3 sequences and most-parsimonious VDJ recombination scenarios. In a later analysis, every TCR beta chain was defined by the combination of its CDR3 amino acid sequence and its V-gene family, and reads without a unique V-gene family were dropped. To address suspected cross-contamination and a sequencing artifact, a later analysis removed 592 highly shared, low-generation-probability nucleotide sequences. For each public chain, a later analysis derived a clonal expansion index from normalized ranks of inferred template counts within each repertoire. In a later analysis, generation probabilities were computed using a VDJ recombination model fitted to out-of-frame rearrangements, and the results were checked against IGoR. In a later analysis, hypergeometric tests were used to score TCR-TCR, TCR-HLA and TCR-CMV co-occurrence, with a repertoire-size bias correction applied to TCR pairs. To estimate false discovery rates, a later analysis permuted the HLA or CMV assignments 20 times. In a later analysis, co-occurring TCRs were grouped using DBSCAN, with TCRdist sequence similarity added in when clustering inside HLA-allele-positive subsets. For co-occurrence clustering, repertoires with fewer than 30,000 or more than 120,000 public chains were excluded, along with a handful of repertoires with anomalous nucleotide sharing. TCRdb limited this immuneACCESS table to in-frame rearrangements with V and J called. A share of clones is missing; checked studies link under half to unresolved V genes, and the rest is unexplained. V, J and clone size are taken as reported in that table, and D and trimming were inferred from the DNA itself. The sample table includes about 39,000 clones. Approximately 3% of the sample is held by the ten biggest clonotypes.

The source of the sample is a study of cytomegalovirus exposure and HLA in healthy donors (dated by TCRdb to about 2017). At the level of the whole study: According to an earlier analysis of 450 to 650 of the donors, about 179 million T cells yielded roughly 110 million unique TCR beta sequences and about 300 Gb of sequence data. Among the roughly 390 genotyped donors, around 81% belonged to the genetic ancestry cluster associated with self-reported Caucasian donors. About 310 gigabases of sequencing data and tens of millions of unique TCR sequences were included in an early release covering about 700 HLA-typed donors. In a later genetic analysis, genome-wide SNP genotypes for about 65% of the roughly 700 donors were used, and that subset was treated as a discovery cohort. The aim of the study was to test whether cataloging public T cell receptors could identify signatures of past pathogen exposure. The number of typed donors differed by locus: about 629-640 for A, B, C, DRB1 and DQB1; some 500 for DQA1; 606 for DPA1; and 400 to 480 for DPB1. The study profiled the T cell repertoires of 500 to 800 subjects by immunosequencing and related them to cytomegalovirus serostatus. To decide whether each TCR beta V gene segment behaved as functional or pseudogenic, an earlier analysis of 587 of the donors relied on high-throughput TCR beta sequencing. Donor age, sex, ethnicity and CMV serostatus were compiled together with the repertoire data. A separate validation cohort of approximately 120 different subjects was used in addition to the roughly 670-subject first cohort. Because of strong linkage in the cohort, roughly five DR-DQ haplotypes were treated as single units for association and clustering. HLA typing included class I and class II loci at four-digit resolution. The later analysis used no new phenotypic data to find candidate immune exposures, relying instead on TCR beta sequences and their occurrence across donors. Across some 400 genotyped donors of the cohort, an average of roughly 250,000 unique TCR beta nucleotide sequences per donor were sequenced, and approximately 17% of those sequences were non-productive. Every discovery cohort repertoire had been produced on one sequencing platform. The study combined high-throughput TCR immunosequencing, statistical association of individual TCRs with disease status, and machine learning to predict cytomegalovirus infection status. A later analysis re-examined previously published TCR beta repertoires from 500 to 700 donors and added high-resolution HLA genotyping to investigate patterns of TCR occurrence.

Overall results and qualifications from the work: According to a later analysis, TCR association rates differed among HLA loci, with DRB1 alleles showing the most associated TCRs and HLA-C alleles showing the fewest. A further reported finding was that TCR beta sequences accurately predicted the HLA-A and HLA-B alleles for most subjects in the first cohort. The authors suggested that the approach could potentially be extended to other disease states and immunological phenotypes. A later analysis reported that several top co-occurrence clusters appeared linked to parvovirus B19, influenza, CMV and Epstein-Barr virus. In a later genetic analysis, fewer N-insertions in productive TCRs were reported among donors in an Asian-associated ancestry cluster than the roughly 700-donor mean. The 87-base-pair reads could not distinguish some IMGT-functional V segments, including TRBV6-2 and TRBV6-3, so those segments were excluded. Three of the identified cytomegalovirus-associated TCR beta chains were confirmed in vitro to be specific for cytomegalovirus antigens. Across donors, most TCR sequences were observed very rarely, whereas some public TCRs were present in many individuals. Cytomegalovirus status was reported to be diagnosed by the classifier with high specificity and sensitivity in both the original and validation cohorts. Sequencing depth was assumed to be roughly uniform across donors in the presence/absence analyses, though that assumption may not hold. A later analysis associated 16,951 TCR beta sequences with specific HLA alleles at a false discovery rate of 0.05. In a later genetic analysis, a missense DCLRE1C variant was associated with V-gene and J-gene trimming of TCR beta chains, and the association was replicated in an independent cohort. Linkage disequilibrium might explain the correlated functional status among segregating V segments, but an unknown experimental factor could not be excluded. In the study, 150 to 200 TCR beta chains were listed as associated with cytomegalovirus. This cohort had only TCR beta chains sequenced, and the lack of alpha or paired-chain data limited which features could be detected. In an earlier analysis of roughly 500 of the donors, most TCR beta V segments appeared in productive rearrangements about 87% or about 30% of the time, broadly matching IMGT annotations. According to a later analysis, most CMV-associated TCR beta chains appeared to be HLA-restricted, and the HLA associations seemed to be driven largely by CMV exposure. For the cohort, immune exposure information was limited to CMV serostatus. When HLA alleles, especially DR and DQ, strongly co-occurred, attributing TCR associations to individual alleles was difficult. Because some donors lacked HLA typing at each locus, the association tests relied only on the typed subset. A cluster of highly shared sequence variants was judged likely to be a technical artifact of the sequencing pipeline. Compared with equally common non-associated chains, HLA-associated TCR beta chains in a later analysis were more clonally expanded and had lower generation probabilities. Because counts were too low, under 20 rarely observed V segments, including chromosome 9 orphons, were left out of the earlier analysis of a few hundred of the donors.

The cohort consisted of 650 to 700 healthy bone marrow donors. At the time of sampling, every cohort member was nominally healthy, though immune exposures that went unrecorded were likely present. The donor was CMV seropositive and was included in the group of around 300 seropositive cohort members. Each donor provided a peripheral blood sample, and peripheral blood mononuclear cells were used for TCR beta sequencing. Genomic DNA was extracted from the blood cell samples with the Qiagen DNeasy Blood Extraction Kit. The clonotype originates from a woman aged 25 to 39 in good health and CMV-seropositive. The sample consisted of PBMCs. The receptor chain draws on TRBV11-2 and TRBJ2-7; a tentative D call is TRBD1 (6 bases match). The CDR3 region has the sequence CASSFNRASEQYF. The DNA sequence follows: TGTGCCAGCAGCTTCAACAGGGCGAGCGAGCAGTACTTC.